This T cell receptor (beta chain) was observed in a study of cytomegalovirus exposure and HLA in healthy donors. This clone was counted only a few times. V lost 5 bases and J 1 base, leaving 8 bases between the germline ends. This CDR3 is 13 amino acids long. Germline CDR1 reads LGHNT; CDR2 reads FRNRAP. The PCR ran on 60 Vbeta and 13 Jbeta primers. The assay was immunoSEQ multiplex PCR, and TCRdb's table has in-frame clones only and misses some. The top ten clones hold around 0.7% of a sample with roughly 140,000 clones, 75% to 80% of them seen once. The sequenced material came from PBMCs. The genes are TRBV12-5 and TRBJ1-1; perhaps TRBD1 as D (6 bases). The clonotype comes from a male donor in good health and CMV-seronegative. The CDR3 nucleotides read TGTGCTAGTGGTCTGGGACAGAACACTGAAGCTTTCTTT. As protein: CASGLGQNTEAFF.